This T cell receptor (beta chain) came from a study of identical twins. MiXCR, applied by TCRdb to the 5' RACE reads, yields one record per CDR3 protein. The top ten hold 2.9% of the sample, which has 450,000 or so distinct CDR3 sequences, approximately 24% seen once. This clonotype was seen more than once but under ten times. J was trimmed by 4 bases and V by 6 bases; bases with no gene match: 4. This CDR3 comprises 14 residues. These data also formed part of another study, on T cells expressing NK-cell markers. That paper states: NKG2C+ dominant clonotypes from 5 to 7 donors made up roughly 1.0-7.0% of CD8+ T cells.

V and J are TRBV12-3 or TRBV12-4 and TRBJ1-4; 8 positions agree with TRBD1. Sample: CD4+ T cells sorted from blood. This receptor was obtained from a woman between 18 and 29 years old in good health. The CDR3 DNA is TGTGCCAGCAGGCAGACAGGGGTTAATGAAAAACTGTTTTTT. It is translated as CASRQTGVNEKLFF.